These 17 T cell receptor beta chains originate from one sample sequenced in a study of blood T cell repertoires in COVID-19 (dated by TCRdb to the early 2020s). The method behind the library was the immunoSEQ multiplex PCR assay. TCRdb re-hosts the immuneACCESS table, in-frame sequences only. Its copies lack some clones; in the studies checked, an unresolved V gene accounts for under half of them, and the cause for the rest is not known. For this sample the table gives about 180,000 clones, of which more than 80% were detected only once. The top ten clonotypes cover roughly 6% of the sample. The sequenced material came from PBMCs or T cells enriched from blood (not recorded which). These receptor sequences come from a man aged 35-49 years who had recovered from COVID-19.

The chain uses TRBV18 and TRBJ2-7; 8 positions agree with TRBD1. The junction had 13 bases not matched to a gene; V was cut back by 3 bases and J by 6 bases. This CDR3 is 16 amino acids long. CDR1 is KGHSH, CDR2 LQKENI, per germline. The CDR3 reads CASSPPDRTGWAEQYF. The CDR3 nucleotides are TGTGCCAGCTCACCCCCCGACCGGACAGGGTGGGCCGAGCAGTACTTC. The full variable domain, with the rest looked up from reference TRBV18 and TRBJ2-7, is NAGVMQNPRHLVRRRGQEARLRCSPMKGHSHVYWYRQLPEEGLKFMVYLQKENIIDESGMPKERFSAEFPKEGPSILRIQQVVRGDSAAYFCASSPPDRTGWAEQYFGPGTRLTVT.

The chain combines TRBV5-4 with TRBJ2-7, with no clear D. CDR3 length: 12 residues. Trimming cost V 0 bases and J 3 bases, with 4 bases left between them. Germline V CDR1 and CDR2: SGHNT, YYREEE (reference sequence). CDR3 sequence (DNA): TGTGCCAGCAGCTTGGACAACTACGAGCAGTACTTC. The encoded protein is CASSLDNYEQYF. The full variable domain, in which reference TRBV5-4 and TRBJ2-7 provide the parts outside the CDR3, is ETGVTQSPTHLIKTRGQQVTLRCSSQSGHNTVSWYQQALGQGPQFIFQYYREEENGRGNFPPRFSGLQFPNYSSELNVNALELDDSALYLCASSLDNYEQYFGPGTRLTVT.

The V and J genes are TRBV19 and TRBJ2-2; 13 nucleotides match TRBD2. The junction had 5 bases not matched to a gene; V was cut back by 3 bases and J by 7 bases. The CDR3 spans 16 residues. Germline CDR1 reads LNHDA; CDR2 reads SQIVND (reference sequence). CDR3 sequence: CASSIGLAGVNGELFF. As DNA, the CDR3 is TGTGCCAGTAGTATCGGACTAGCGGGGGTAAACGGGGAGCTGTTTTTT.

This clone was counted between two and nine times. The chain recombines TRBV5-4 with TRBJ1-4, with 10 bases lining up with TRBD1. This CDR3 contains 15 residues. V was pared by 4 bases and J by 8 bases, with 8 bases of the junction left unmatched. Germline V gives CDR1 SGHNT, CDR2 YYREEE (reference sequence). The CDR3 sequence: CASSPAGTGVEKLFF. CDR3 sequence (DNA): TGTGCCAGCAGCCCGGCCGGGACAGGGGTCGAAAAACTGTTTTTT.

The chain couples TRBV4-1 to TRBJ2-6, with TRBD1 as a possible D gene (5 bases). The length of the CDR3 is 18 residues. Trimming took 0 bases from V and 0 from J, leaving 12 bases between them. The germline V gene encodes CDR1 MGHRA and CDR2 YSYEKL. Written as DNA, the CDR3 is TGCGCCAGCAGCCAAGATCAGGGTGGGTACTCTGGGGCCAACGTCCTGACTTTC. This codes for CASSQDQGGYSGANVLTF.

V usage is TRBV20-1 and J usage is TRBJ2-7, with TRBD2 matching 10 bases. CDR1 DFQATT and CDR2 SNEGSKA come from the germline V gene (reference sequence). With 6 bases clipped from V and 4 bases from J, the junction kept 0 bases outside the gene matches. The CDR3 extends over 11 amino acids. CDR3 sequence (DNA): TGCAGTGCAGCGGGAGGGTACGAGCAGTACTTC. Amino acids: CSAAGGYEQYF.

This rearrangement joins TRBV3-1 (or the pseudogene TRBV3-2) to TRBJ1-5, with D tentatively TRBD1 (5 bases). Trimming took off 1 base at V and 5 bases at J, with 12 bases between the two ends. There are 15 residues in the CDR3. Germline CDR1 LGHDT, CDR2 YNNKEL (reference sequence). CDR3 bases: TGTGCCAGCAGCCAAGGGTGGGGCAGAGATCAGCCCCAGCATTTT. The encoded protein is CASSQGWGRDQPQHF.

The gene calls are TRBV13 and TRBJ1-3, with 7 bases matching TRBD1. Germline trimming cut 5 bases from V and 5 bases from J; bases unmatched to any gene: 6. CDR1 and CDR2 from the germline V gene are PRHDT and FYEKMQ (reference sequence). This CDR3 contains 14 residues. The CDR3 DNA reads TGTGCCAGCAGCCATAGGGGGCCCAGAAACACCATATATTTT. Translated: CASSHRGPRNTIYF.

V is TRBV15 and J is TRBJ1-5; TRBD1 agrees at 7 bases. The CDR3 has 15 amino acids. Germline CDR1 LNHNV, CDR2 YYDKDF (reference sequence). Trimming at V came to 0 bases and at J to 11 bases, leaving 10 bases not matched to a gene. The CDR3 nucleotides read TGTGCCACCAGCAGAGATCCAGCTGGGCAGGGGGCCCAGCATTTT. This codes for CATSRDPAGQGAQHF.

V is TRBV7-3 and J is TRBJ1-1, with D perhaps matching TRBD1 (5 bases). The V and J ends lost 0 bases and 4 bases respectively, with 15 bases between them. The germline CDR1 and CDR2 sequences are SGHTA and FQGTGA. The CDR3 is made up of 16 amino acids. This chain's CDR3 is CASSLTGGVLGTEAFF. The CDR3, as DNA: TGTGCCAGCAGCTTAACGGGAGGGGTTTTGGGCACTGAAGCTTTCTTT.

CDR3 sequence reads: CASSTPPGQGFQKLFF. Here the CDR3 DNA reads TGTGCCAGCAGCACACCACCAGGACAGGGGTTTCAGAAACTGTTTTTT. The chain combines TRBV7-9 with TRBJ1-4; TRBD1 aligns across 9 bases. CDR1 SEHNR and CDR2 FQNEAQ come from the germline V gene (reference sequence). V lost 5 bases to trimming and J lost 11 bases; unmatched junction nucleotides: 15. The CDR3 consists of 16 residues.

The chain links TRBV9 to TRBJ2-7; D is perhaps TRBD2 (7 bases). This CDR3 is 15 amino acids long. The V end lost 3 bases, the J end lost 0 bases, and 13 bases lay between the germline ends. From germline, CDR1 is SGDLS and CDR2 YYNGEE. The CDR3 sequence is CASSEGGAPSYEQYF. The CDR3 coding sequence is TGTGCCAGCAGCGAGGGGGGGGCGCCCTCCTACGAGCAGTACTTC.

This CDR3 is CASSPLLTVNTEAFF. CDR3 bases: TGTGCCAGCAGTCCATTATTGACAGTGAACACTGAAGCTTTCTTT. The V and J genes are TRBV27 and TRBJ1-1; possible D gene TRBD1, 5 bases. Germline lookup yields CDR1 MNHEY and CDR2 SMNVEV (reference sequence). The CDR3 consists of 15 residues. Trimming took off 5 bases at V and 0 bases at J, with 13 bases between the two ends.

The V gene is TRBV5-4, the J gene TRBJ1-3, with D perhaps TRBD1 (5 bases). V lost 4 bases to trimming and J lost 1 base, with 12 bases between them. CDR1 and CDR2 (germline): SGHNT, YYREEE (reference sequence). This CDR3 is built from 15 residues. The CDR3 reads CASSQMQGSGNTIYF. The CDR3 coding sequence is TGTGCCAGCAGCCAGATGCAGGGATCTGGAAACACCATATATTTT.

The CDR3 region has the DNA TGTGCCAGCAGTTCGGAGCTGGGGAGGTCGGGGGGCTACACCTTC. Translation gives CASSSELGRSGGYTF. The rearrangement joins TRBV7-9 to TRBJ1-2; D call uncertain. V was pared by 6 bases and J by 8 bases, with 22 bases between. Germline lookup yields CDR1 SEHNR and CDR2 FQNEAQ (reference sequence). There are 15 residues in the CDR3.

As DNA, the CDR3 is TGCGCCAGCAGCCAGGGACACCACTATGGCTACACCTTC. Protein product: CASSQGHHYGYTF. This rearrangement joins TRBV5-1 to TRBJ1-2; D perhaps matches TRBD1 (6 bases). The ends were cut back, 4 bases at V and 3 bases at J, with 10 bases in the middle. Germline CDR1 and CDR2: SGHRS and YFSETQ. The length of the CDR3 is 13 residues.

J is TRBJ1-2 and V is TRBV7-2, with TRBD1 as a possible D gene (6 bases). Germline values: CDR1 SGHTA, CDR2 FQGNSA. CDR3 size: 13 residues. V dropped 3 bases and J dropped 1 base, with 6 bases sitting between them. Written as DNA, the CDR3 is TGTGCCAGCAGCTTGGACAGTAACTATGGCTACACCTTC. It translates to CASSLDSNYGYTF.